Following are 14 T cell receptor beta chains from one sample sequenced in a study of vaccination effects on CD4 cells after COVID-19. Antigens for these TCRs are unknown. Upon completion of roughly ten days in culture, CD4+ T cells were isolated. Two-dose BNT162b2 or mRNA-1273 vaccination was given to participants. Only in-frame clones appear in the TCRdb table, and some are missing; sequencing was by immunoSEQ multiplex PCR. The table has about 40,000 clones, 55% to 80% seen once. Sample: CD4+ T cells from PBMCs cultured without peptide, taken after COVID-19 vaccination. The receptors stem from a human donor who received a COVID-19 vaccine.

CDR3 in amino acids: CASSEAQFDTEAFF. Written as DNA, the CDR3 is TGTGCCAGCAGTGAAGCCCAGTTCGACACTGAAGCTTTCTTT. V is TRBV2 and J is TRBJ1-1; D unresolved. There are 14 residues in the CDR3. Germline assignment: CDR1 SNHLY and CDR2 FYNNEI. Trimming shortened V by 0 bases and J by 3 bases, and 8 bases separated the two germline ends. Using reference TRBV2 and TRBJ1-1 for the parts outside the CDR3, the full variable domain is EPEVTQTPSHQVTQMGQEVILRCVPISNHLYFYWYRQILGQKVEFLVSFYNNEISEKSEIFDDQFSVERPDGSNFTLKIRSTKLEDSAMYFCASSEAQFDTEAFFGQGTRLTVV.

This CDR3 reads CASSLLAGVADTQYF. The DNA of the CDR3 is TGTGCCAGCAGTCTACTAGCGGGAGTCGCAGATACGCAGTATTTT. The chain links TRBV2 to TRBJ2-3; 11 nucleotides line up with TRBD2. CDR1 and CDR2 from the germline V gene are SNHLY and FYNNEI. J gave up 4 bases and V 5 bases, and 5 bases lay outside the gene matches. This CDR3 spans 15 amino acids.

In this sample, this clone turned up a few times. The gene calls are TRBV7-7 and TRBJ2-1, with 8 bases fitting TRBD1. CDR3 length: 17 amino acids. The V gene end was trimmed by 2 bases and the J gene end by 7 bases; junction bases not matched to a gene: 13. Germline assignment: CDR1 SSHAT and CDR2 FNYEAQ (reference sequence). CDR3 protein: CASSLLPPGQVGNEQFF. CDR3 sequence (DNA): TGTGCCAGCAGCTTATTGCCCCCGGGACAGGTGGGGAATGAGCAGTTCTTC.

This chain uses TRBV4-1 with TRBJ1-2; 11 nucleotides line up with TRBD1. V was pared by 5 bases and J by 5 bases, with 7 bases of the junction left unmatched. The germline V gene has CDR1 MGHRA and CDR2 YSYEKL. The CDR3 runs to 15 residues. CDR3 sequence reads: CASSFRGQGAYGYTF. The CDR3 DNA reads as TGCGCCAGCAGCTTCCGAGGACAGGGGGCTTATGGCTACACCTTC.

CDR3 nucleotides: TGTGCCAGCAGCTTAGGGTCGGGACAGACCTACGAGCAGTACTTC. Its protein product is CASSLGSGQTYEQYF. This chain uses TRBV7-9 with TRBJ2-7; 7 bases are shared with TRBD1. V lost 1 base, J lost 2 bases, and 5 bases stayed unmatched. CDR1 and CDR2 (germline): SEHNR, FQNEAQ (reference sequence). The CDR3 has 15 residues.

V usage is TRBV23-1 and J usage is TRBJ1-5; 11 bases map to TRBD1. TRBV23-1 has ORF status, its function being uncertain. V trimming: 0 bases; J trimming: 2 bases; junction bases outside the gene matches: 18. This CDR3 has 22 residues. CDR3 residues: CASSQSPGQGDAGSLGNQPQHF. The CDR3 DNA sequence: TGCGCCAGCAGTCAATCCCCGGGACAGGGGGATGCGGGCAGTTTGGGCAATCAGCCCCAGCATTTT.

The chain employs TRBV11-2 and TRBJ1-5; D uncertain. In germline, CDR1 is SGHAT, CDR2 FQNNGV. CDR3 length equals 13 residues. V lost 5 bases and J 3 bases, leaving 8 bases between the germline ends. The CDR3 coding sequence is TGTGCCAGCAGCAACAGCCACAATCAGCCCCAGCATTTT. Translated: CASSNSHNQPQHF.

J is TRBJ2-3 and V is TRBV7-6; 9 nucleotides agree with TRBD2. Germline V gene lookup returns CDR1 SGHVS and CDR2 FNYEAQ. The trim removed 3 bases at V and 1 base at J, leaving 2 bases unmatched. The CDR3 is 15 amino acids. CDR3 in amino acids: CASSLSSGGTDTQYF. The CDR3 DNA is TGTGCCAGCAGCTTGTCTAGCGGGGGCACAGATACGCAGTATTTT.

In DNA, the CDR3 is TGTGCCAGCAGACCTATTGGACGGGGCACCGGGGAGCTGTTTTTT. It yields the protein CASRPIGRGTGELFF. V gene TRBV6-6 combines with J gene TRBJ2-2; D may be TRBD2 (5 bases). CDR3 length: 15 amino acids. Germline CDR1 is MNHNY and CDR2 is SVGAGI (reference sequence). The V end lost 6 bases, the J end lost 4 bases, and 15 bases lay between the germline ends.

V is TRBV10-2 and J is TRBJ2-1, with D hard to call. Per the germline V gene, CDR1 is WSHSY and CDR2 is SAAADI. Trimming pared 2 bases from V and 5 bases from J, leaving 10 bases between. CDR3 length equals 14 residues. The CDR3 is CASSEPTRNNEQFF. The DNA of the CDR3 is TGCGCCAGCAGTGAGCCGACTCGGAACAATGAGCAGTTCTTC.

The chain links TRBV30 to TRBJ1-2; D ambiguous. This CDR3 has 15 amino acids. V lost 3 bases and J lost 0, with 14 bases in between. Germline-derived CDR1 and CDR2 are GTSNPN and SVGIG (reference sequence). The CDR3 DNA sequence: TGTGCCTGGAGCATGGAAAGACGTTCTAACTATGGCTACACCTTC. Translated: CAWSMERRSNYGYTF. Combining the CDR3 with reference TRBV30 and TRBJ1-2 gives the whole variable domain SQTIHQWPATLVQPVGSPLSLECTVEGTSNPNLYWYRQAAGRGLQLLFYSVGIGQISSEVPQNLSASRPQDRQFILSSKKLLLSDSGFYLCAWSMERRSNYGYTFGSGTRLTVV.

Concerning this clone itself: Other DNA sequences from this sample encode an identical CDR3 as well. The chain combines TRBV7-9 with TRBJ2-5; tentatively, D is TRBD2 (6 bases). Germline values: CDR1 SEHNR, CDR2 FQNEAQ (reference sequence). The CDR3 loop spans 14 amino acids. V was trimmed by 0 bases and J by 2 bases, leaving 7 bases between them. The CDR3 protein is CASSLAGGQETQYF. The CDR3 DNA reads as TGTGCCAGCAGCTTAGCGGGGGGACAAGAGACCCAGTACTTC.

The V and J genes are TRBV4-1 and TRBJ2-5; 13 nucleotides agree with TRBD2. Per germline, CDR1 MGHRA and CDR2 YSYEKL. This CDR3 has 17 residues. With V trimmed by 1 base and J by 5 bases, 7 bases remained unmatched. The CDR3 nucleotides read TGCGCCAGCAGCCAAGCCTCGACTAGCGGGGGGTTTGAGACCCAGTACTTC. Its protein is CASSQASTSGGFETQYF.

The rearrangement uses TRBV6-5 and TRBJ1-4, with 8 bases aligning to TRBD1. The trim removed 6 bases at V and 9 bases at J, leaving 9 bases unmatched. In germline, CDR1 is MNHEY, CDR2 SVGAGI. CDR3 length: 14 amino acids. The CDR3 reads CASRPYRGTKKLFF. CDR3 bases: TGTGCCAGCAGGCCTTACAGGGGGACGAAAAAACTGTTTTTT.